This section outlines one T cell receptor (beta chain) sequence together with its context. Its target antigen remains unknown. There are no base qualities to consult, and no much larger clone falls within one base. The V end loses 8 bases and the J end loses 4 bases, and a stretch of 19 bases separates them. The germline V gene provides CDR1 SNHLY and CDR2 FYNNEI. The CDR3 sequence holds 15 residues, the cysteine and phenylalanine included. The sequence is cut down to CDR3 DNA, 45 bases in frame from base 1. The data stem from a study of technical replicates of blood from a handful of donors (dated by TCRdb to the late 2010s). Library preparation used the immunoSEQ multiplex PCR assay. The table was pulled from immuneACCESS by TCRdb, which kept in-frame rearrangements only. Such tables lose some clones; where checked, under half of the loss comes from unresolved V genes, and the rest has no known cause. This sample lists more than 65,000 clones; about 94% were detected once. Together, the top ten hold about 0.25% of the sample.

The chain is assembled from TRBV2 and TRBJ2-3; the D segment could be TRBD1, given 6 matching bases. Sequenced material: T cells isolated from PBMCs. This sequence originates from a human donor in good health. The nucleotide sequence is given as TGTGCCAGCGTCGGTACAAGGGGGATTCCAGATACGCAGTATTTT. The encoded protein is CASVGTRGIPDTQYF.